The 8 T cell receptor beta chains reported below all come from one sample, sequenced in a study of blood T cell repertoires in COVID-19. The method was immunoSEQ multiplex PCR; TCRdb's version includes in-frame clones alone and lacks a portion of them. This sample has some 150,000 clones, with around 84% found just once. The sample consisted of peripheral blood. The receptors derive from an older man with acute or convalescent COVID-19.

J is TRBJ2-3 and V is TRBV29-1, with no clear D. The germline V gene has CDR1 SQVTM and CDR2 ANQGSEA. The V gene lost 5 bases and the J gene lost 4 bases, with 7 bases spanning the gap. The CDR3 spans 11 residues. The DNA for the CDR3 is TGCAGCGTTACAGCCGCAGATACGCAGTATTTT. This codes for CSVTAADTQYF.

The chain links TRBV10-2 to TRBJ2-3; no reliable D call. V dropped 9 bases and J dropped 4 bases, with 11 bases sitting between them. The CDR3 spans 12 residues. The germline V gene encodes CDR1 WSHSY and CDR2 SAAADI. CDR3 amino acids: CASGPRADTQYF. The CDR3 bases are TGCGCCAGTGGCCCCCGGGCAGATACGCAGTATTTT.

The gene calls are TRBV19 and TRBJ1-1; D ambiguous. Germline V gene data show CDR1 as LNHDA and CDR2 as SQIVND (reference sequence). Trimming stripped 5 bases from V and 0 bases from J, with 13 bases between. The CDR3 sequence is 15 residues long. For the CDR3, the DNA is TGTGCCAGTAGTCCGGCGGGAGCTGTGAACACTGAAGCTTTCTTT. Amino acid sequence: CASSPAGAVNTEAFF.

This clone was detected a few times. The chain employs TRBV4-1 and TRBJ1-2; TRBD1 is a possible D gene (5 bases). Germline V CDR1 and CDR2: MGHRA, YSYEKL. The CDR3 is made up of 16 amino acids. Trimming cost V 4 bases and J 5 bases, with 20 bases left between them. The CDR3 is CASSLSRAETYYGYTF. The CDR3 DNA follows: TGCGCCAGCAGCCTAAGCAGGGCGGAGACTTATTATGGCTACACCTTC.

This chain links TRBV28 with TRBJ1-6; no firm D call. Germline CDR1 is MDHEN and CDR2 is SYDVKM. This CDR3 is built from 12 residues. V lost 6 bases and J 9 bases, leaving 9 bases between the germline ends. CDR3: CASSSSVSPLHF. CDR3 DNA: TGTGCCAGCAGCTCCTCAGTTTCACCCCTCCACTTT.

The genes are TRBV7-2 and TRBJ1-3; D may be TRBD1 (6 bases). The CDR3 totals 14 residues. Germline V lookup: CDR1 SGHTA, CDR2 FQGNSA. V was clipped by 4 bases and J by 2 bases, with 9 bases between them. CDR3 region: CASSSQGTGNTIYF. In DNA form, the CDR3 reads TGTGCCAGCAGCTCACAGGGTACTGGAAACACCATATATTTT. The full variable domain, with the rest looked up from reference TRBV7-2 and TRBJ1-3, is GAGVSQSPSNKVTEKGKDVELRCDPISGHTALYWYRQSLGQGLEFLIYFQGNSAPDKSGLPSDRFSAERTGGSVSTLTIQRTQQEDSAVYLCASSSQGTGNTIYFGEGSWLTVV.

CDR3 coding DNA: TGTGCCAGCAGCCAGGCGTATCAGGGGGCTGTCACTGAAGCTTTCTTT. Its protein is CASSQAYQGAVTEAFF. The rearrangement links TRBV3-1 (or the pseudogene TRBV3-2) to TRBJ1-1; 8 nucleotides line up with TRBD1. Germline CDR1 LGHDT, CDR2 YNNKEL (reference sequence). The CDR3 consists of 16 residues. V dropped 3 bases and J dropped 4; count of bases not matched to a gene: 10.

This chain links TRBV5-4 with TRBJ2-1; 12 nucleotides agree with TRBD2. The CDR3 is made up of 16 amino acids. Germline values: CDR1 SGHNT, CDR2 YYREEE (reference sequence). V lost 5 bases to trimming and J lost 2 bases; unmatched junction nucleotides: 5. The CDR3 coding sequence is TGTGCCAGCAGGAGGACTAGCGGGGATACCTACAATGAGCAGTTCTTC. Protein: CASRRTSGDTYNEQFF. The whole variable domain, remainder taken from reference TRBV5-4 and TRBJ2-1, is ETGVTQSPTHLIKTRGQQVTLRCSSQSGHNTVSWYQQALGQGPQFIFQYYREEENGRGNFPPRFSGLQFPNYSSELNVNALELDDSALYLCASRRTSGDTYNEQFFGPGTRLTVL.